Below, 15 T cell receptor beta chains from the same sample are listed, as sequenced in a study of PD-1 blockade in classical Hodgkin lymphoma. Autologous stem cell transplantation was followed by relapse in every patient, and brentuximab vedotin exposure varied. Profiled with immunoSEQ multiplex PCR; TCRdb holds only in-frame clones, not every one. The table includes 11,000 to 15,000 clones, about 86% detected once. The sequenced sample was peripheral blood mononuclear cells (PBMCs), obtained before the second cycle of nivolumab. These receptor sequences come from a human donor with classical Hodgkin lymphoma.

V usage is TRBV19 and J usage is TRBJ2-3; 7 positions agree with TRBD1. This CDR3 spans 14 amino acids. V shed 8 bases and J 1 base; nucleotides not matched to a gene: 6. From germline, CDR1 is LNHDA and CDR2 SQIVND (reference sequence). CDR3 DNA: TGTGCCAGTGGAGACAGGGCTGGCACAGATACGCAGTATTTT. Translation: CASGDRAGTDTQYF.

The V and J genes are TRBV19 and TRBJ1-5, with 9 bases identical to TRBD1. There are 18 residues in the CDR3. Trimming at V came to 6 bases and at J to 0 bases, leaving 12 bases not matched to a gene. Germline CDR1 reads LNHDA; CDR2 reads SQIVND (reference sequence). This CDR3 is CASSRDRESGYSNQPQHF. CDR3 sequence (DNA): TGTGCCAGTAGCCGGGACAGGGAGTCGGGTTATAGCAATCAGCCCCAGCATTTT.

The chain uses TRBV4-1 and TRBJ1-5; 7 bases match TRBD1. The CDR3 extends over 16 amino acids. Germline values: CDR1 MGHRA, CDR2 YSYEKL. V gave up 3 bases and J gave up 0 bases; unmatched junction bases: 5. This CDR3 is CASSHRQGYSNQPQHF. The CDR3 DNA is TGCGCCAGCAGCCACAGACAGGGTTATAGCAATCAGCCCCAGCATTTT.

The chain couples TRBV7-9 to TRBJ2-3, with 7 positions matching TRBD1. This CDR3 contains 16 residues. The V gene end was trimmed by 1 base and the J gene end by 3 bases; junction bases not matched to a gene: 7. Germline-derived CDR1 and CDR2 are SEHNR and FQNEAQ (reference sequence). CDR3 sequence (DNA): TGTGCCAGCAGCTTAGATTATTCAGGGGGAACAGATACGCAGTATTTT. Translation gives CASSLDYSGGTDTQYF.

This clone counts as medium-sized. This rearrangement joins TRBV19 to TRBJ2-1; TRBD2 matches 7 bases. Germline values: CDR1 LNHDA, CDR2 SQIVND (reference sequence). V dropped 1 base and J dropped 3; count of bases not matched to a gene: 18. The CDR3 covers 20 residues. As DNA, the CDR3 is TGTGCCAGTAGTATAGGTGAGGGTTTCCTATCTCGGGGGGACTACAATGAGCAGTTCTTC. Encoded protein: CASSIGEGFLSRGDYNEQFF.

CDR3 loop: CASRQDLAVELFF. CDR3 coding DNA: TGCGCCAGCAGACAAGACTTAGCCGTGGAGCTGTTTTTT. The chain uses TRBV5-1 and TRBJ2-2; unclear D gene. V dropped 5 bases and J dropped 10 bases, with 15 bases sitting between them. CDR3 length: 13 residues. Germline V gives CDR1 SGHRS, CDR2 YFSETQ.

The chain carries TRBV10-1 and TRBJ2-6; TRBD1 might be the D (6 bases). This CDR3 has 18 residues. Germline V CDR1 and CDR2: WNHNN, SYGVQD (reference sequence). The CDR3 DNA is TGCGTCCCGCCCCAGGGACACGCCCTATCTTCTGGGGCCAACGTCCTGACTTTC. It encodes CVPPQGHALSSGANVLTF.

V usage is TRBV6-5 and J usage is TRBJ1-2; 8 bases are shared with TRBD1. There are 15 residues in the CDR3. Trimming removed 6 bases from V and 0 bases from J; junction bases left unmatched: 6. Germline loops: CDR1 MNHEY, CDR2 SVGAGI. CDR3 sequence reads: CASRGDRTANYGYTF. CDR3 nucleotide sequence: TGTGCCAGCAGGGGGGACAGGACCGCTAACTATGGCTACACCTTC.

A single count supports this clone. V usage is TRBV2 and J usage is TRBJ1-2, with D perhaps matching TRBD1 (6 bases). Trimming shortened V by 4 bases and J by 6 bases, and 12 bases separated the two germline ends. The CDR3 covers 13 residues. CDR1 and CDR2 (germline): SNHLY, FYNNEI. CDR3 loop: CASSVYRVDGYTF. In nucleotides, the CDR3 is TGTGCCAGCAGTGTATACAGGGTTGATGGCTACACCTTC. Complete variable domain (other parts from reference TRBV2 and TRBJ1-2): EPEVTQTPSHQVTQMGQEVILRCVPISNHLYFYWYRQILGQKVEFLVSFYNNEISEKSEIFDDQFSVERPDGSNFTLKIRSTKLEDSAMYFCASSVYRVDGYTFGSGTRLTVV.

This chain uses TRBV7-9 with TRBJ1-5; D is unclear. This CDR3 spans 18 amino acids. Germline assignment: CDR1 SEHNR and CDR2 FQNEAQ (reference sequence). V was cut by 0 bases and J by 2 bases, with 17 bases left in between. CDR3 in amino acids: CASSLAFPLRRGNQPQHF. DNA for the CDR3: TGTGCCAGCAGCTTAGCATTTCCACTCCGGAGAGGCAATCAGCCCCAGCATTTT.

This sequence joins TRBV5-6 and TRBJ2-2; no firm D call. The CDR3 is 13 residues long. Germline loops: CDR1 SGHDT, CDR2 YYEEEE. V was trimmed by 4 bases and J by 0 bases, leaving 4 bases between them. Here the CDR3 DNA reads TGTGCCAGCAGCCCTTCGAACACCGGGGAGCTGTTTTTT. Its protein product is CASSPSNTGELFF.

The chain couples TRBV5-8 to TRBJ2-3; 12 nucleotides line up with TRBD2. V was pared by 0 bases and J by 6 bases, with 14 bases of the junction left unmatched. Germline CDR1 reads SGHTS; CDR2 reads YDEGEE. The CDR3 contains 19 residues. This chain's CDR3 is CASSLGLAGGSPKDDTQYF. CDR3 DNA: TGTGCCAGCAGCTTGGGGCTAGCGGGGGGGAGTCCCAAGGACGATACGCAGTATTTT.

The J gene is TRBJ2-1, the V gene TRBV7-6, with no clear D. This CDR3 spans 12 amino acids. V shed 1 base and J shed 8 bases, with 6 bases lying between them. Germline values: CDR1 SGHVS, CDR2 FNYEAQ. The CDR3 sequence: CASSLGWHEQFF. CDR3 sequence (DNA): TGTGCCAGCAGCTTAGGATGGCATGAGCAGTTCTTC.

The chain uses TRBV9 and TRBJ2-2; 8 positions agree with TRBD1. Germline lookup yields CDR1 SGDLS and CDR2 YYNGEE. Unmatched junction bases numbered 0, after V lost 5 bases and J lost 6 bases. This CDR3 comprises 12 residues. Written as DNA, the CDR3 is TGTGCCAGCAGACAGGGGGCCGGGGAGCTGTTTTTT. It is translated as CASRQGAGELFF.

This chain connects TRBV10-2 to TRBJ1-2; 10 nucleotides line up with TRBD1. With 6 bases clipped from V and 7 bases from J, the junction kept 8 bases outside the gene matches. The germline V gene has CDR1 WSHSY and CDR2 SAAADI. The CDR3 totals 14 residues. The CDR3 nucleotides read TGCGCCAGCAGAGCTCGGGACAGGGGAATTGGCTACACCTTC. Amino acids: CASRARDRGIGYTF.